This TCR beta chain was sequenced for a study of T-cell reconstitution after alpha-beta-depleted transplantation in children. A library of TCRbeta sequences, prepared with unique molecular identifiers, was generated. TCRdb ran MiXCR on the PCR reads and lists one entry per CDR3 protein. The sample includes approximately 520,000 distinct CDR3 sequences, over 25% of them seen just once. This clonotype was counted between two and nine times. The source of this sequence is a human donor who donated a stem cell graft to a child with aplastic anemia. This specimen was PBMCs from the stem cell graft donor, taken from the stem cell graft.

CDR3 sequence reads: CSASSSGGMYNEQFF. Here the CDR3 DNA reads TGCAGTGCTAGTTCAAGCGGGGGAATGTACAATGAGCAGTTCTTC. The genes are TRBV20-1 and TRBJ2-1, with 8 bases identical to TRBD2. Germline lookup yields CDR1 DFQATT and CDR2 SNEGSKA (reference sequence). Trimming cost V 3 bases and J 4 bases; bases outside gene matches: 8. CDR3 size: 15 residues.